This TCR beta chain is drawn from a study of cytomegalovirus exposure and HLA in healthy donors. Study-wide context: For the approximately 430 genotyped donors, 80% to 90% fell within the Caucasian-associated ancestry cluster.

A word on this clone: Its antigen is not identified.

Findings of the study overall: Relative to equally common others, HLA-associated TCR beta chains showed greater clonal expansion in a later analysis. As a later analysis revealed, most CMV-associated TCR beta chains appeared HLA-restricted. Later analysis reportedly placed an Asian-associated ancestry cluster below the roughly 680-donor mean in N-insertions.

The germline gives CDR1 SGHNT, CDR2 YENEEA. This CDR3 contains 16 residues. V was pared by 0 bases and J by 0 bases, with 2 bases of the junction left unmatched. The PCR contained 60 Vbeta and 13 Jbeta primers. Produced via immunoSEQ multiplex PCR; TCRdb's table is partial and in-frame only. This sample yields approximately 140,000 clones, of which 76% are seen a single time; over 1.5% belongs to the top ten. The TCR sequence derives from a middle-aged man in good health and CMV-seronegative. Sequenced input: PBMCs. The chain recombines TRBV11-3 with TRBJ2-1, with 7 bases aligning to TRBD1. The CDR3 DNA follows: TGTGCCAGCAGCTTAGATGGGACAGCCTCCTACAATGAGCAGTTCTTC. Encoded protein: CASSLDGTASYNEQFF.